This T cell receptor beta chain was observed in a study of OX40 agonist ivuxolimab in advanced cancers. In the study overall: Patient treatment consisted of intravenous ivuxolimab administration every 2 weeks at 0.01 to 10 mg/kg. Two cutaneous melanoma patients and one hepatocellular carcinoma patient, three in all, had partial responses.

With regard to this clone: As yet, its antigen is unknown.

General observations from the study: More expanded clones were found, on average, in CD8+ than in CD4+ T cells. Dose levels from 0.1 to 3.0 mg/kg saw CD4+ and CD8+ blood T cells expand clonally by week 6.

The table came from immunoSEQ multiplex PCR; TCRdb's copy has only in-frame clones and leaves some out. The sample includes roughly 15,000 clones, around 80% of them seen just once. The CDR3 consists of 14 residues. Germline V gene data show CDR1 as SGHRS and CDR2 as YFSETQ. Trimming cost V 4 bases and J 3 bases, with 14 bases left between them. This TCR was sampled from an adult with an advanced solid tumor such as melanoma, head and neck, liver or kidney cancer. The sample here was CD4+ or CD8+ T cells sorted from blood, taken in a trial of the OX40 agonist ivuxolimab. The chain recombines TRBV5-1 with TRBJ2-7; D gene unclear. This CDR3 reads CASSHEPEVYEQYF. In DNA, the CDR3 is TGCGCCAGCAGCCATGAACCGGAAGTCTACGAGCAGTACTTC.